This is a list of T cell receptor beta chains from one sample in a study of memory CD4+ T cells and cytomegalovirus serostatus. Some clones are missing from TCRdb's copy, which holds only in-frame ones; the method was immunoSEQ multiplex PCR. The top ten hold under 3% of the sample, which has tens of thousands of clones, over 65% seen once. Sequenced: memory CD4+ T cells from blood. These receptors were obtained from an adult in good health and CMV-seropositive. Each CDR3 is given with its conserved first and last residue. The listing skips clone size in some rows; elsewhere it reads once, few, many or a size class.

>TRBJ2-5|TRBV28|-
CASSNLSETQYF
>TRBJ1-2|TRBV19|-
CASSTGTAQLYYGYTF
>TRBJ2-3|TRBV5-1|-
CASTRSLVNTDTQYF
>TRBJ2-5|TRBV19|-
CATSGTGQETQYF
>TRBJ2-2|TRBV6-5|-
CASRQASGGRGELFF
>TRBJ1-1|TRBV7-2|-
CASSLGLRNEAFF
>TRBJ2-3|TRBV30|-
CAWTAGASSTDTQYF
>TRBJ2-5|TRBV18|-
CASSPPASQETQYF
>TRBJ2-2|TRBV4-3|-
CASSQEENTGELFF
>TRBJ2-1|TRBV30|-
CAWSDYAILAGGNEQFF
>TRBJ1-5|TRBV19|-
CASSISGGQPQHF
>TRBJ1-5|TRBV29-1|few
CSVTEDSNQPQHF
>TRBJ1-2|TRBV7-8|-
CASSYPGLPLGDGYTF
>TRBJ2-3|TRBV29-1|-
CSSSGRGGADTQYF
>TRBJ2-1|TRBV7-2|-
CASSLGSSGGDEQFF
>TRBJ1-3|TRBV6-1|-
CASSDPRTFSGNTIYF
>TRBJ2-5|TRBV7-2|-
CASSLGLAGGQETQYF
>TRBJ1-1|TRBV5-4|-
CASSHLQTNTEAFF
>TRBJ2-5|TRBV7-9|few
CASSFGGGQETQYF
>TRBJ2-1|TRBV5-1|-
CASSLVSLSSYNEQFF
>TRBJ1-5|TRBV2|-
CASSETWGYNQPQHF
>TRBJ1-5|TRBV7-2|once
CASSPRTGTDQPQHF
>TRBJ2-1|TRBV19|-
CASRASGIIYEQFF
>TRBJ2-5|TRBV6-5|-
CATPFSGKGQETQYF
>TRBJ1-5|TRBV28|-
CASSTWTVADTLQPQHF
>TRBJ1-1|TRBV5-1|-
CASSLGGVGQLNTEAFF
>TRBJ2-3|TRBV7-9|-
CASSLDLAGLAGDTQYF
>TRBJ2-2|TRBV7-3|-
CASSFIKAGELFF
>TRBJ2-3|TRBV4-2|-
CASSRGESTDTQYF
>TRBJ1-5|TRBV7-9|-
CASSQFWGLGNEQPQHF
>TRBJ1-2|TRBV7-8|-
CASSLEINYGYTF
>TRBJ1-4|TRBV28|-
CASSFGGGTNEKLFF
>TRBJ2-1|TRBV11-3|few
CASSLDQGGTSGYNEQFF
>TRBJ1-1|TRBV9|few
CASSVGGGVGTEAFF
>TRBJ2-7|TRBV7-2|-
CASSFKREGLEQYF
>TRBJ2-2|TRBV4-3|-
CASSQDRTGPGLGGELFF
>TRBJ2-5|TRBV20-1|-
CSAAPLKAQYF
>TRBJ2-7|TRBV6-1|-
CASSGGYAQYF
>TRBJ2-3|TRBV28|-
CASSFGQGLSLTDTQYF
>TRBJ2-5|TRBV14|-
CASSQQGLAPETQYF
>TRBJ1-2|TRBV21-1|-
CASSAGNTGGGYTF
>TRBJ2-3|TRBV29-1|few
CSVEGARRYTQYF
>TRBJ2-5|TRBV18|-
CASSGDSQETQYF
>TRBJ1-2|TRBV5-1|-
CASSLGTSNGYTF
>TRBJ2-3|TRBV19|once
CASSIAGASTDTQYF
>TRBJ2-5|TRBV5-6|-
CASSGGLARVGQETQYF
>TRBJ2-3|TRBV18|-
CASSPGTSSTDTQYF
>TRBJ2-7|TRBV5-1|-
CASSLDGGSSYEQYF
>TRBJ1-4|TRBV6-6|-
CASSYGTGVEKLFF
>TRBJ2-3|TRBV7-9|-
CASSEPSGRADTQYF
>TRBJ1-1|TRBV5-1|-
CASSLGTGGPIMNTEAFF
>TRBJ2-5|TRBV30|-
CAWSLGIQETQYF
>TRBJ1-5|TRBV19|few
CATRTGGVGNQPQHF